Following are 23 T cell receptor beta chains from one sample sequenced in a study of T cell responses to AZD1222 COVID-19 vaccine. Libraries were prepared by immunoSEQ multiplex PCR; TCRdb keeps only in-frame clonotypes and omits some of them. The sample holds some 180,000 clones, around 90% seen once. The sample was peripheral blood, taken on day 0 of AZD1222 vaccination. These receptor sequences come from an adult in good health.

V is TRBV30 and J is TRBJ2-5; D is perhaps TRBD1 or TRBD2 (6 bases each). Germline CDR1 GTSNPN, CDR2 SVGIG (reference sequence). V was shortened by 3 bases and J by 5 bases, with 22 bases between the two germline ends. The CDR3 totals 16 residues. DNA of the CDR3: TGTGCCTGGAGCAGGGGCTTGGGGCGGGGCCACGAGACCCAGTACTTC. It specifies CAWSRGLGRGHETQYF.

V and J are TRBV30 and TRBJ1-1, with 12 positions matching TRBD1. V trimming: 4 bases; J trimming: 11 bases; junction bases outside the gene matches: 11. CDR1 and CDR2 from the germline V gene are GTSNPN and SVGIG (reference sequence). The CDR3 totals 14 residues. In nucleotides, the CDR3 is TGTGCCTGGAACGGGGGGACAGGGGGCCTGTTGGCTTTCTTT. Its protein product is CAWNGGTGGLLAFF.

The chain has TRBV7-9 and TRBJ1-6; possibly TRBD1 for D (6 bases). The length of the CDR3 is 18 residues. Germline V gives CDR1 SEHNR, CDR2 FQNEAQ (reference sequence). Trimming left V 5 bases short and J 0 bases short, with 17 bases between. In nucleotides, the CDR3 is TGTGCCAGCAGCCCCAGGACAGTCCCAAGCTCCTATAATTCACCCCTCCACTTT. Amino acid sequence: CASSPRTVPSSYNSPLHF.

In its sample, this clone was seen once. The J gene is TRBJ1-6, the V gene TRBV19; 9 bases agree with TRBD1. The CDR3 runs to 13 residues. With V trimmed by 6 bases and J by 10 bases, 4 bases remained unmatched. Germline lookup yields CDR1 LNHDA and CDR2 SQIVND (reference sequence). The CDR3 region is CASRRDRDSPLHF. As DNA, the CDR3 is TGTGCCAGTAGACGGGACAGGGACTCACCCCTCCACTTT. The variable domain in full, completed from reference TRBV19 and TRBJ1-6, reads DGGITQSPKYLFRKEGQNVTLSCEQNLNHDAMYWYRQDPGQGLRLIYYSQIVNDFQKGDIAEGYSVSREKKESFPLTVTSAQKNPTAFYLCASRRDRDSPLHFGNGTRLTVT.

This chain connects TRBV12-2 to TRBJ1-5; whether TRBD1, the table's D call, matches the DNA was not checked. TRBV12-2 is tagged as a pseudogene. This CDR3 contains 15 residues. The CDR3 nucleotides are TGTGCAAGTCGCTATTACTCAGGGGGCAATCAGCCCCAGCATTTT. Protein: CASRYYSGGNQPQHF.

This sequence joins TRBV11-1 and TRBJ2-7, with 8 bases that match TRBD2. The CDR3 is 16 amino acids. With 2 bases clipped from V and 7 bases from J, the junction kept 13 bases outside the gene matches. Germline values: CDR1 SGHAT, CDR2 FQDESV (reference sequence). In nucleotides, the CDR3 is TGTGCCAGCAGCTTACCAGCGGGGGCTTCTTGGGAGGAGCAGTACTTC. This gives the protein CASSLPAGASWEEQYF.

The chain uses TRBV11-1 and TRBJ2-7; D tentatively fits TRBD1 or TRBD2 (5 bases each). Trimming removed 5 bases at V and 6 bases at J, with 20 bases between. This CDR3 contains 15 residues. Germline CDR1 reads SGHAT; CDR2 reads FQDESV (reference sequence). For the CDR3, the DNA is TGTGCCAGCAGCCCCTTCGGGGTACGGGGCGGCGAGCAGTACTTC. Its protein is CASSPFGVRGGEQYF.

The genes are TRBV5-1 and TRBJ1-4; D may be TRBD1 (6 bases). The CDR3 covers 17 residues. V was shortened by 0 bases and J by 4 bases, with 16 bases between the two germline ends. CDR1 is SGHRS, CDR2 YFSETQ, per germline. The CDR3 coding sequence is TGCGCCAGCAGCTTGGACAGGGCCGACGGGATTAATGAAAAACTGTTTTTT. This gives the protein CASSLDRADGINEKLFF.

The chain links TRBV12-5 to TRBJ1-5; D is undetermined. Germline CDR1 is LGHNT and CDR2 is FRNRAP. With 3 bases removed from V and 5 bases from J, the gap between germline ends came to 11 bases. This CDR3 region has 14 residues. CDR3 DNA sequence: TGTGCTAGTGGTTTTGGTCCGCCTGATCAGCCCCAGCATTTT. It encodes CASGFGPPDQPQHF.

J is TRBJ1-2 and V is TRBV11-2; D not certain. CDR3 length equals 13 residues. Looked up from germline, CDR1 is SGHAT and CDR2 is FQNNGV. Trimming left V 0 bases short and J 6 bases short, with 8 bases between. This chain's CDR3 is CASSLDDGNGYTF. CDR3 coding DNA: TGTGCCAGCAGCTTAGACGACGGTAATGGCTACACCTTC.

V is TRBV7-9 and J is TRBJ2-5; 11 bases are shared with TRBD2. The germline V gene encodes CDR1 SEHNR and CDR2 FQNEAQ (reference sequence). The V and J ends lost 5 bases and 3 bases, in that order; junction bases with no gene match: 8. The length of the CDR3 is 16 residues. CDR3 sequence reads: CASSPGGSGREETQYF. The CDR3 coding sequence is TGTGCCAGCAGCCCCGGGGGTAGCGGGAGGGAAGAGACCCAGTACTTC.

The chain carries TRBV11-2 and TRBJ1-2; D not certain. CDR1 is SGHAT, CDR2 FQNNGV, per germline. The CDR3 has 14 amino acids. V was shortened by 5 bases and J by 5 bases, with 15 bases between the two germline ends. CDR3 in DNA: TGTGCCAGCAGCCCGCTGACGTCGCCTTATGGCTACACCTTC. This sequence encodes CASSPLTSPYGYTF.

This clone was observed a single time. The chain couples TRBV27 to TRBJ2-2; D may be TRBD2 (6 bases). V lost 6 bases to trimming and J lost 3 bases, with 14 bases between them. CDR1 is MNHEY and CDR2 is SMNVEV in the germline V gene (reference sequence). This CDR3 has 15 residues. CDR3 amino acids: CASSEPGLHTGELFF. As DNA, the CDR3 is TGTGCCAGCAGCGAACCGGGACTTCACACCGGGGAGCTGTTTTTT.

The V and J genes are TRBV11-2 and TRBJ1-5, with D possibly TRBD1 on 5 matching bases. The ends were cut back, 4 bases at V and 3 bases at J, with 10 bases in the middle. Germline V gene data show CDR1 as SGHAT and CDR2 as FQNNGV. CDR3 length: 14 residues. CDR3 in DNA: TGTGCCAGCAGCTCGACAGTTATCAATCAGCCCCAGCATTTT. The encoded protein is CASSSTVINQPQHF.

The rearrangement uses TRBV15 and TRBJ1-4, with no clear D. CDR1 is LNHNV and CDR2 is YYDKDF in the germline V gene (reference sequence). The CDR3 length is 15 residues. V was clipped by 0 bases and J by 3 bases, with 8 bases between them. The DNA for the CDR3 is TGTGCCACCAGCAGAGAGACTATGGCTAATGAAAAACTGTTTTTT. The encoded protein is CATSRETMANEKLFF.

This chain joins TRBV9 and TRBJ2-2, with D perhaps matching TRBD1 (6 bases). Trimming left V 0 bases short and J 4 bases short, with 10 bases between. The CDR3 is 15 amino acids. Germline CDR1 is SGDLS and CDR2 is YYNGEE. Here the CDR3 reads CASSVGPGATGELFF. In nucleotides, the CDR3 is TGTGCCAGCAGCGTAGGTCCAGGGGCCACCGGGGAGCTGTTTTTT. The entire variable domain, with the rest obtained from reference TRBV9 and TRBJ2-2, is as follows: DSGVTQTPKHLITATGQRVTLRCSPRSGDLSVYWYQQSLDQGLQFLIQYYNGEERAKGNILERFSAQQFPDLHSELNLSSLELGDSALYFCASSVGPGATGELFFGEGSRLTVL.

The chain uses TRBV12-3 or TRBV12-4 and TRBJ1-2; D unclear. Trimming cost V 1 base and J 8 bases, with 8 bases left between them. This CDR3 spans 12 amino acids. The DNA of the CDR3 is TGTGCCAGCAGTTTAGGTGGCGGCGGCTACACCTTC. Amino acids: CASSLGGGGYTF.

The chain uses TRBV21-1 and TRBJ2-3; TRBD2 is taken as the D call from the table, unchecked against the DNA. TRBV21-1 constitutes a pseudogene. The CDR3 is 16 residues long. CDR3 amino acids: CASSKAPSGSTDTQYF. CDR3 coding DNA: TGTGCCAGCAGCAAAGCCCCTAGCGGAAGCACAGATACGCAGTATTTT.

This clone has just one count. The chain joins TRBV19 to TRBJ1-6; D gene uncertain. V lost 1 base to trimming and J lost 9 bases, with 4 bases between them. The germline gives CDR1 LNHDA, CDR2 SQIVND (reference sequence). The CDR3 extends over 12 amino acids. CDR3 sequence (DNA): TGTGCCAGTAGTATAGCTGGTTCACCCCTCCACTTT. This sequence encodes CASSIAGSPLHF.

CDR3 protein: CASSPPMGPQHF. For the CDR3, the DNA is TGTGCCAGCAGTCCCCCCATGGGACCCCAGCATTTT. This chain connects TRBV12-3 or TRBV12-4 to TRBJ1-5; D unclear. V shed 5 bases and J shed 10 bases, with 12 bases lying between them. CDR3 size: 12 residues.

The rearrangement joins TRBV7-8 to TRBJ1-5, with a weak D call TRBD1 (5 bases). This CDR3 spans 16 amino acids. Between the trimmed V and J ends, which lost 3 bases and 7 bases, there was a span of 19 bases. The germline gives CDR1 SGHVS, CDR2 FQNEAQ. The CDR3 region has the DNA TGTGCCAGCAGCTTTGCCGGGACCCCAGGCAGGCAGCCCCAGCATTTT. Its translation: CASSFAGTPGRQPQHF.

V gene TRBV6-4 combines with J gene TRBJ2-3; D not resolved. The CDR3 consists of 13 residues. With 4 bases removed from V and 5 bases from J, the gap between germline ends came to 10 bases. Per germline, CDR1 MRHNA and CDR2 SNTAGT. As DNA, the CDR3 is TGTGCCAGCAGTGCCGGCCGACTAGATACGCAGTATTTT. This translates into CASSAGRLDTQYF.

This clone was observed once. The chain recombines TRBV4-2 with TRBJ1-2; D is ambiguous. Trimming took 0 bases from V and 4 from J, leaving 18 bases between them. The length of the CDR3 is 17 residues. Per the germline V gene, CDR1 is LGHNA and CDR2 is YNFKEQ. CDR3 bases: TGTGCCAGCAGCCAAGAAATCAGACCAGGAGGTGGCTATGGCTACACCTTC. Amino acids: CASSQEIRPGGGYGYTF.